What follows describes a single T cell receptor beta chain. From the 5' RACE reads, TCRdb called clonotypes with MiXCR, one entry per CDR3 protein. The sample holds 1.5 million to 2 million distinct CDR3 sequences, about 32% seen once. There were only healthy Caucasians among the donors. This sample is part of a study of identical twins. Per germline, CDR1 DFQATT and CDR2 SNEGSKA (reference sequence). V lost 4 bases and J 7 bases, leaving 23 bases between the germline ends. The CDR3 spans 16 residues. The specimen was cord blood. The TCR was taken from a newborn girl in good health. This sequence joins TRBV20-1 and TRBJ2-1, with D perhaps given as TRBD1 or TRBD2 (5 bases each). CDR3 residues: CSATIPGTRRLNEQFF. The CDR3 DNA reads as TGCAGTGCTACTATACCCGGGACCAGGCGCTTGAATGAGCAGTTCTTC.